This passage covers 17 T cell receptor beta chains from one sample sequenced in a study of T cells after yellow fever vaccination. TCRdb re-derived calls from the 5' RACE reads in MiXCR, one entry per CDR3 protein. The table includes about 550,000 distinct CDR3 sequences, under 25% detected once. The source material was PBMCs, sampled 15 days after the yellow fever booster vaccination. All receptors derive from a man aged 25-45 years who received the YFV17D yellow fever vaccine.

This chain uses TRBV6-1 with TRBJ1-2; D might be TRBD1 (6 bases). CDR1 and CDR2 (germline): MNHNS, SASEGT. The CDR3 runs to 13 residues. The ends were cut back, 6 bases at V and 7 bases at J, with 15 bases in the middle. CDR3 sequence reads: CASSQGLIAGYTF. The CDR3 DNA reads TGTGCCAGCAGCCAGGGGCTTATCGCTGGCTACACCTTC.

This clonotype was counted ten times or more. For the CDR3, the DNA is TGTGCCAGCAGTGGGTCTAGCGGGCTTTACAATGAGCAGTTCTTC. Protein sequence: CASSGSSGLYNEQFF. The rearrangement uses TRBV12-3 or TRBV12-4 and TRBJ2-1, with 8 bases matching TRBD2. V lost 5 bases to trimming and J lost 4 bases; unmatched junction nucleotides: 7. The CDR3 is 15 residues long.

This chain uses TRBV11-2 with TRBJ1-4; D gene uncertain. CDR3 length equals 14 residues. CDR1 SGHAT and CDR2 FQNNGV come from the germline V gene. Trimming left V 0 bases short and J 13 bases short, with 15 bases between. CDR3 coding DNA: TGTGCCAGCAGCTTAGATTCGCTCCACCAGGCACTGTTTTTT. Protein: CASSLDSLHQALFF.

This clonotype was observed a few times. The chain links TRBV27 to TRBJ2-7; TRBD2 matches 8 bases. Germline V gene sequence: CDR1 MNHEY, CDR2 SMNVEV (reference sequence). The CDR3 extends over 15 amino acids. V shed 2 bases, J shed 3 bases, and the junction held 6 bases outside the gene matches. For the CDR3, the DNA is TGTGCCAGCAGTTTACTAAGCGGGAGTTTCTACGAGCAGTACTTC. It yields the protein CASSLLSGSFYEQYF.

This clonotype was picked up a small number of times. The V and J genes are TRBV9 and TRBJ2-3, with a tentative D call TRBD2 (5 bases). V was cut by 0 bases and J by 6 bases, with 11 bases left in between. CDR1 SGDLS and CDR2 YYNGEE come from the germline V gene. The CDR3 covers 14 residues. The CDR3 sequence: CASSVGGWRDTQYF. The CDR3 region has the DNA TGTGCCAGCAGCGTAGGAGGGTGGAGGGATACGCAGTATTTT.

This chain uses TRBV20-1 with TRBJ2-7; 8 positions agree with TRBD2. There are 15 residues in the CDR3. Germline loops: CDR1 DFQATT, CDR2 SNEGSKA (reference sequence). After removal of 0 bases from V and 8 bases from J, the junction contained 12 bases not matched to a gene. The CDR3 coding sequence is TGCAGTGCTAGAGATCGAGGTAGCGGGATAGGGCAGCAGTACTTC. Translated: CSARDRGSGIGQQYF.

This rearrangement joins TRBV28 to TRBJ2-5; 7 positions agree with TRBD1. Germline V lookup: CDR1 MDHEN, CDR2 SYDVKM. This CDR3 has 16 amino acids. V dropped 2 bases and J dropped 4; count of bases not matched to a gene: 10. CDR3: CASSLLRQGSGETQYF. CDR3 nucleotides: TGTGCCAGCAGTTTACTCCGACAGGGATCGGGAGAGACCCAGTACTTC.

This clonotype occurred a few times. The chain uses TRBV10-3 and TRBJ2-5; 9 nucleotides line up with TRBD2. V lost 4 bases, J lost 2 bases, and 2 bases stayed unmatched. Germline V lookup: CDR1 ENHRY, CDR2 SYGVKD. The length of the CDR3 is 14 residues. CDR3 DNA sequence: TGTGCCATCAGTGGCCTAGCGGGACAAGAGACCCAGTACTTC. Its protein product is CAISGLAGQETQYF.

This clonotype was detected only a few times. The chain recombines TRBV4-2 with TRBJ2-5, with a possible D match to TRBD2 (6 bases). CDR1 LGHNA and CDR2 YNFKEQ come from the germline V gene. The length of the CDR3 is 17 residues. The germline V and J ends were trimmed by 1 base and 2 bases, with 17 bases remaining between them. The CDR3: CASSQVLGTLNQETQYF. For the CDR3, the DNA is TGTGCCAGCAGCCAAGTTCTCGGGACTTTGAATCAAGAGACCCAGTACTTC.

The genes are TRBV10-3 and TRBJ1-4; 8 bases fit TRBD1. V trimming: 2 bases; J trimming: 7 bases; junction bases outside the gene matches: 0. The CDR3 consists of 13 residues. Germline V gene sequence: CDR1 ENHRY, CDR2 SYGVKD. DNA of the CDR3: TGTGCCATCAGTGAGGGGACAGGTGAAAAACTGTTTTTT. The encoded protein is CAISEGTGEKLFF.

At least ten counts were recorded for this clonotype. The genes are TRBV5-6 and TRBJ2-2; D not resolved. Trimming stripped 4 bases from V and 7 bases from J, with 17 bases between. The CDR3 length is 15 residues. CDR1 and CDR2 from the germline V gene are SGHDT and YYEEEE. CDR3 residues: CASSVGPVESGELFF. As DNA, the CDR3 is TGTGCCAGCAGCGTTGGTCCCGTCGAAAGCGGGGAGCTGTTTTTT.

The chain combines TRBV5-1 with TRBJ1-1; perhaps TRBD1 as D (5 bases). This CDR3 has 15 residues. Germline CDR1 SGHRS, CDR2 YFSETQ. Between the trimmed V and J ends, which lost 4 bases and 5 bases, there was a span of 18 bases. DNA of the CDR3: TGCGCCAGCAGCCTACTCCGGGACGCCGGAACTGAAGCTTTCTTT. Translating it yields CASSLLRDAGTEAFF.

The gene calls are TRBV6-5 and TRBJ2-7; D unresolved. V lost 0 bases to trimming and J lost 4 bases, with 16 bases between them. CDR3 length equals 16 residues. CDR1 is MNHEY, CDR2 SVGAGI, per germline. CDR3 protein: CASSYSNLVSMYEQYF. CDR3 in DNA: TGTGCCAGCAGTTACTCGAACTTAGTATCAATGTACGAGCAGTACTTC.

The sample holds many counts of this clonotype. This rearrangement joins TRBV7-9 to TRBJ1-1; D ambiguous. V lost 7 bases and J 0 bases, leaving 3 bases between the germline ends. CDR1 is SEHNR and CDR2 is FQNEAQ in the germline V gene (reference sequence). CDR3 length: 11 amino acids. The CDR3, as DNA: TGTGCCAGCACCTTGAACACTGAAGCTTTCTTT. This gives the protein CASTLNTEAFF.

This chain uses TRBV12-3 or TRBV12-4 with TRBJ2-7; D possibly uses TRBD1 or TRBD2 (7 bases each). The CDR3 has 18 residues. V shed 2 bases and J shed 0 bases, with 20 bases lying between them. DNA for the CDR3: TGTGCCAGCAGTTTAAGTGACTGGGAGGGGGCGCACTCCTACGAGCAGTACTTC. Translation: CASSLSDWEGAHSYEQYF.

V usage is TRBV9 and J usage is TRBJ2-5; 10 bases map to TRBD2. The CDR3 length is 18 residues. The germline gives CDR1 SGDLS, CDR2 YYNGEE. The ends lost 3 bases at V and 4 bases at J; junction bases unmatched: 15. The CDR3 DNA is TGTGCCAGCAGCGCAGCTGTGAGCGGGAGGGCCGGCCCAGAGACCCAGTACTTC. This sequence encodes CASSAAVSGRAGPETQYF. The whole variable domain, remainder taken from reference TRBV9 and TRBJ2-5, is DSGVTQTPKHLITATGQRVTLRCSPRSGDLSVYWYQQSLDQGLQFLIQYYNGEERAKGNILERFSAQQFPDLHSELNLSSLELGDSALYFCASSAAVSGRAGPETQYFGPGTRLLVL.

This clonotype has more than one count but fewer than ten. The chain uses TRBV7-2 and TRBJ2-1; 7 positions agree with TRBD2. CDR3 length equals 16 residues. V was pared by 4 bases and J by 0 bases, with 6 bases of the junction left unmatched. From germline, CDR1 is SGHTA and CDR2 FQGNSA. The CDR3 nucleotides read TGTGCCAGCAGCTCTGGGGGGGTTTACTCCTACAATGAGCAGTTCTTC. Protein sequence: CASSSGGVYSYNEQFF.